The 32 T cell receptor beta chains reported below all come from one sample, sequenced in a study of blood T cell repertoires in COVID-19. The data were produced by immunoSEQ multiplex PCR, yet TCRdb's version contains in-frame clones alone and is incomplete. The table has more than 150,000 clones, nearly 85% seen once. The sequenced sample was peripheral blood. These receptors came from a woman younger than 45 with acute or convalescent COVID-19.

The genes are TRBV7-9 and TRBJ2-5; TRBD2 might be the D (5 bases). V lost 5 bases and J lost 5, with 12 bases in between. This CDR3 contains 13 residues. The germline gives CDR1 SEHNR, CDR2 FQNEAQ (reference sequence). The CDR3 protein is CASSRTGRETQYF. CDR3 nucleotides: TGTGCCAGCAGCAGGACTGGGCGGGAGACCCAGTACTTC.

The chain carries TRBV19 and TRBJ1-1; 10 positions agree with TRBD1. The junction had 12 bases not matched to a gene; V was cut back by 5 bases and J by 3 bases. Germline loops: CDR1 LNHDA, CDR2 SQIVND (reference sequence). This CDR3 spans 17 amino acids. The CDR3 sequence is CASSRTTGGLGDTEAFF. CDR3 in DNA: TGTGCCAGTAGTCGGACGACAGGGGGCCTAGGGGACACTGAAGCTTTCTTT.

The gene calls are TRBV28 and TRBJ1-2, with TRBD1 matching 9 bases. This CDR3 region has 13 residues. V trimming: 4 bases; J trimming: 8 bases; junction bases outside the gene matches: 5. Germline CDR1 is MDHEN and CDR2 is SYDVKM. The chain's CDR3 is CASSSQGARGYTF. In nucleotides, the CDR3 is TGTGCCAGCAGTTCACAGGGGGCTCGCGGCTACACCTTC.

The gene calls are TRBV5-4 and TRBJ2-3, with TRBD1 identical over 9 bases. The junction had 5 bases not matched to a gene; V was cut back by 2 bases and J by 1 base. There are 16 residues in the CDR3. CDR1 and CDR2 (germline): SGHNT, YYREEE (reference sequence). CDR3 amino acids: CASSFIRTGGTDTQYF. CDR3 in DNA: TGTGCCAGCAGCTTCATCAGGACAGGGGGCACAGATACGCAGTATTTT. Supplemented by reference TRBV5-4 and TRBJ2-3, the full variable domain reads ETGVTQSPTHLIKTRGQQVTLRCSSQSGHNTVSWYQQALGQGPQFIFQYYREEENGRGNFPPRFSGLQFPNYSSELNVNALELDDSALYLCASSFIRTGGTDTQYFGPGTRLTVL.

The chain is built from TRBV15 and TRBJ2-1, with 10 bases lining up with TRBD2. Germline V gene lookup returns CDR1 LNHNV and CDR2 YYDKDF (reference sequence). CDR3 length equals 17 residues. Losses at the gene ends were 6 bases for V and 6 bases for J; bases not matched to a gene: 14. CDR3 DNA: TGTGCCACCAGGTATGGGCTAGCGGGAGTAGGGGCCAATGAGCAGTTCTTC. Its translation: CATRYGLAGVGANEQFF.

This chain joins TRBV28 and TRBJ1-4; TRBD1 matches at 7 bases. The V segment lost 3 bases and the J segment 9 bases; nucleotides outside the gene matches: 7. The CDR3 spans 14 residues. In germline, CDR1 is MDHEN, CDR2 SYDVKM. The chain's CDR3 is CASSFMAGGQKLFF. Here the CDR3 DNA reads TGTGCCAGCAGTTTTATGGCAGGGGGTCAAAAACTGTTTTTT. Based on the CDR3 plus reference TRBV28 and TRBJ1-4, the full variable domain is DVKVTQSSRYLVKRTGEKVFLECVQDMDHENMFWYRQDPGLGLRLIYFSYDVKMKEKGDIPEGYSVSREKKERFSLILESASTNQTSMYLCASSFMAGGQKLFFGSGTQLSVL.

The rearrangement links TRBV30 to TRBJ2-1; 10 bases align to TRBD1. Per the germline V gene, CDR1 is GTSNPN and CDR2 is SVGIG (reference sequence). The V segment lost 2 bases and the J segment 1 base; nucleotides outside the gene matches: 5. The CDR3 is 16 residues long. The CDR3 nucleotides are TGTGCCTGGAGTACAGGGACAGGGGTTTCCTACAATGAGCAGTTCTTC. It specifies CAWSTGTGVSYNEQFF. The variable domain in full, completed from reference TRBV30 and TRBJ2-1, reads SQTIHQWPATLVQPVGSPLSLECTVEGTSNPNLYWYRQAAGRGLQLLFYSVGIGQISSEVPQNLSASRPQDRQFILSSKKLLLSDSGFYLCAWSTGTGVSYNEQFFGPGTRLTVL.

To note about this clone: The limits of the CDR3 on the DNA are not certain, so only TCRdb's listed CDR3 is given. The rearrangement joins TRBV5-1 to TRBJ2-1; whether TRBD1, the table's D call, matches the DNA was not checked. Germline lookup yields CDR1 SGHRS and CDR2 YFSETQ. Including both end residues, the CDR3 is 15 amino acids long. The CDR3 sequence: CASSFGPGGYNEQFF.

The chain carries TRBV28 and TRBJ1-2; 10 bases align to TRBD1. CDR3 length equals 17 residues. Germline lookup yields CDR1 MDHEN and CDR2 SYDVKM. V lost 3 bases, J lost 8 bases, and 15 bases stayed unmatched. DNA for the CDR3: TGTGCCAGCAGTTTTAGGTGGCGACAGGGGGCCTCGGGAGGCTACACCTTC. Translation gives CASSFRWRQGASGGYTF.

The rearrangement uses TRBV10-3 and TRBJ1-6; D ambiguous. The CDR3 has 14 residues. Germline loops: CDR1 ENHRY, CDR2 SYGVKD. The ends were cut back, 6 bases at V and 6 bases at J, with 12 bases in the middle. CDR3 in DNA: TGTGCCATCAGAGCCGGAGTCCCTAATTCACCCCTCCACTTT. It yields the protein CAIRAGVPNSPLHF.

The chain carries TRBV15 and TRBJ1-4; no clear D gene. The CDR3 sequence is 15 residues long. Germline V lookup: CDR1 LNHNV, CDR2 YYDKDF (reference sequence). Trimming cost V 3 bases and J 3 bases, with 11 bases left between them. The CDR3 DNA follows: TGTGCCACCAGCAGTAACGGGATTGCTAATGAAAAACTGTTTTTT. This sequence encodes CATSSNGIANEKLFF.

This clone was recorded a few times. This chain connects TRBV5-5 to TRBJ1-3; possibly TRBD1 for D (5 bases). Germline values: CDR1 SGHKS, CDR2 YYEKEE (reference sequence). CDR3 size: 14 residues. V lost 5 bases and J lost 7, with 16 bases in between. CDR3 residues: CASSLAGNRNTIYF. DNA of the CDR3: TGTGCCAGCAGTTTAGCAGGGAACCGGAACACCATATATTTT. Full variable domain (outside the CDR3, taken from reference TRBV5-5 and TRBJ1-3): DAGVTQSPTHLIKTRGQQVTLRCSPISGHKSVSWYQQVLGQGPQFIFQYYEKEERGRGNFPDRFSARQFPNYSSELNVNALLLGDSALYLCASSLAGNRNTIYFGEGSWLTVV.

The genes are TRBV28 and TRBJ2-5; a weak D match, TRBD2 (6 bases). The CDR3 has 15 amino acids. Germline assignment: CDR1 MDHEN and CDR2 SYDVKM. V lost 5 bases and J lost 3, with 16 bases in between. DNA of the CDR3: TGTGCCAGCAGTCGTCTCGGGGGATCTGAAGAGACCCAGTACTTC. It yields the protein CASSRLGGSEETQYF.

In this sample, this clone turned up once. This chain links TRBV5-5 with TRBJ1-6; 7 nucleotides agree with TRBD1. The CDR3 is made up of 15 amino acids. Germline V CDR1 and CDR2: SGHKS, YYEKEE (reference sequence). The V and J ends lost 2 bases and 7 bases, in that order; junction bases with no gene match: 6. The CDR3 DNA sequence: TGTGCCAGCAGCTTAACCGGGACAGTGAATTCACCCCTCCACTTT. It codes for CASSLTGTVNSPLHF.

The CDR3 loop is CASGDLQGRHEQYF. The CDR3 DNA reads as TGTGCCAGCGGAGACCTACAGGGTCGACACGAGCAGTACTTC. This sequence joins TRBV2 and TRBJ2-7, with a weak D call TRBD1 (6 bases). CDR1 is SNHLY, CDR2 FYNNEI, per germline. The length of the CDR3 is 14 residues. V lost 8 bases, J lost 5 bases, and 19 bases lay in between.

The CDR3 reads CASSIKGDSRAFF. The CDR3 DNA follows: TGTGCCAGTAGTATCAAAGGGGACAGCCGAGCTTTCTTT. J is TRBJ1-1 and V is TRBV19; 7 bases align to TRBD1. Germline CDR1 is LNHDA and CDR2 is SQIVND (reference sequence). This CDR3 is 13 amino acids long. Unmatched junction bases numbered 8, after V lost 3 bases and J lost 10 bases.

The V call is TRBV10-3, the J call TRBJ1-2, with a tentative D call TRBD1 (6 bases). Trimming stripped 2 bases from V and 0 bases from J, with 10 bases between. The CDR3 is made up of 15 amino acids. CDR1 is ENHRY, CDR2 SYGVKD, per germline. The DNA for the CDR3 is TGTGCCATCAGTGAGGGACAGCTAGCTAACTATGGCTACACCTTC. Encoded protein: CAISEGQLANYGYTF.

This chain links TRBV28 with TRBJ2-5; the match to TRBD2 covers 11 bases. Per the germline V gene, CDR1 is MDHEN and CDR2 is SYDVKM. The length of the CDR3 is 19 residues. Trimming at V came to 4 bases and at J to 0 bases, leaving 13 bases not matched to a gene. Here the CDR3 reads CASSSTRASGLADQETQYF. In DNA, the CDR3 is TGTGCCAGCAGTTCGACCCGGGCTTCGGGACTAGCGGACCAAGAGACCCAGTACTTC.

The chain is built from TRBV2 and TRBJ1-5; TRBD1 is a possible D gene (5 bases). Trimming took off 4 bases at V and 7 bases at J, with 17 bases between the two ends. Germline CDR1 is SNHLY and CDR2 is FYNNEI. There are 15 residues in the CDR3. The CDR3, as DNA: TGTGCCAGCAGTGTAGGTCGGGGGAATGACCAGCCCCAGCATTTT. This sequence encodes CASSVGRGNDQPQHF. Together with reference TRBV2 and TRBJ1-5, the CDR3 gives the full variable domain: EPEVTQTPSHQVTQMGQEVILRCVPISNHLYFYWYRQILGQKVEFLVSFYNNEISEKSEIFDDQFSVERPDGSNFTLKIRSTKLEDSAMYFCASSVGRGNDQPQHFGDGTRLSIL.

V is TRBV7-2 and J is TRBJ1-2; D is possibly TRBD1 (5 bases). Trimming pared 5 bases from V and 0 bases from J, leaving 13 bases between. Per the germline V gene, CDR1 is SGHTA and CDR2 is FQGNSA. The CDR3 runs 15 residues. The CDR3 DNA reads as TGTGCCAGCAGCCCGACAGCGACCACTAACTATGGCTACACCTTC. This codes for CASSPTATTNYGYTF.

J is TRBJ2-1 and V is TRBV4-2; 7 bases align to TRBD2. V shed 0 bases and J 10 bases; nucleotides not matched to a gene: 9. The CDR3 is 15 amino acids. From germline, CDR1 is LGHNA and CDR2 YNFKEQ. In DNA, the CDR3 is TGTGCCAGCAGCCAAGAAACTAGCGCTATGGGAGAGCAGTTCTTC. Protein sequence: CASSQETSAMGEQFF.

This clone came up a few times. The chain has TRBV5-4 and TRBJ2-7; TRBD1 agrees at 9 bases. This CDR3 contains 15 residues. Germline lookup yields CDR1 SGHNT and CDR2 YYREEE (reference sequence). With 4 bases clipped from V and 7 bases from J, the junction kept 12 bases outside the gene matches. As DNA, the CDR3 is TGTGCCAGCAGCCGTTCGGGACAGGGAGGTGCAGAGCAGTACTTC. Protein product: CASSRSGQGGAEQYF.

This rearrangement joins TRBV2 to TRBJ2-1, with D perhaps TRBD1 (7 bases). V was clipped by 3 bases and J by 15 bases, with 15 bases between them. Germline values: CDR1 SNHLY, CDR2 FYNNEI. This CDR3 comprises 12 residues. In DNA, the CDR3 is TGTGCCAGCAGTGATGTGACCCAGGGGGGGTTCTTC. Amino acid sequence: CASSDVTQGGFF.

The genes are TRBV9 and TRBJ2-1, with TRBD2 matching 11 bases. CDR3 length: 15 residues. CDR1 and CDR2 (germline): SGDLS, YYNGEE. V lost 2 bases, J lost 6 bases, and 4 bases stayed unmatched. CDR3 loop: CASSVHSGGVNEQFF. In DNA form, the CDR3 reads TGTGCCAGCAGCGTCCATAGCGGGGGGGTCAATGAGCAGTTCTTC.

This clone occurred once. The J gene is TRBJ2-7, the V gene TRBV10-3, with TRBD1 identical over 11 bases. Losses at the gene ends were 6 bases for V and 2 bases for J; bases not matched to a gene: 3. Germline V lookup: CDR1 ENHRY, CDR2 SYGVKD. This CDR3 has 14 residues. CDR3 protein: CAIRGDRGAYEQYF. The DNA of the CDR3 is TGTGCCATCAGAGGGGACAGGGGGGCCTACGAGCAGTACTTC.

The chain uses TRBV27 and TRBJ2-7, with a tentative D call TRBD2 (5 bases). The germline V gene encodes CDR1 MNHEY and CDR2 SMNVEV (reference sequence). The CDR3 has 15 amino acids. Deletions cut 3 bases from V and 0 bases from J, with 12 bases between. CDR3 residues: CASSFLAQSSYEQYF. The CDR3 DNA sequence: TGTGCCAGCAGTTTTTTAGCGCAGAGCTCCTACGAGCAGTACTTC.

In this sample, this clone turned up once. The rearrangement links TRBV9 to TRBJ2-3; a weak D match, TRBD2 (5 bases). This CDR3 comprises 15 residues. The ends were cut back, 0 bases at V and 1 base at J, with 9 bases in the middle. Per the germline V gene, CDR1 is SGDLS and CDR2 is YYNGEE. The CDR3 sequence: CASSVAPSRTDTQYF. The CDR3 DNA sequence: TGTGCCAGCAGCGTAGCTCCTAGCCGCACAGATACGCAGTATTTT.

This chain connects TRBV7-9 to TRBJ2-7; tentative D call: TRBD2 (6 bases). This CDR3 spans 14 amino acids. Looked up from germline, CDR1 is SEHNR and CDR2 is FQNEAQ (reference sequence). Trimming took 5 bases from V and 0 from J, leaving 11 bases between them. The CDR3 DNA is TGTGCCAGCAGCAAGACGGGACTCTCCTACGAGCAGTACTTC. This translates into CASSKTGLSYEQYF.

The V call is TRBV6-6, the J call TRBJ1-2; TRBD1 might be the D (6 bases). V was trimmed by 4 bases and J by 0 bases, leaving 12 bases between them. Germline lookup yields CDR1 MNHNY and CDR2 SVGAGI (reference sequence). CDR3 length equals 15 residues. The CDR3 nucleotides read TGTGCCAGCAGTTTCGGGACACTCGCTAACTATGGCTACACCTTC. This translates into CASSFGTLANYGYTF.

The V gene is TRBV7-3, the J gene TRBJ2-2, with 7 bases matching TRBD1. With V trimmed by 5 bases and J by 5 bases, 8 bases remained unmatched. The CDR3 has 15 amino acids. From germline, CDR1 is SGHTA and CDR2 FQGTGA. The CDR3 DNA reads TGTGCCAGCAGCGGGACAGCCCCGGGGACCGGGGAGCTGTTTTTT. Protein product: CASSGTAPGTGELFF. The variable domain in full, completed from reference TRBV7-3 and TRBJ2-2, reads GAGVSQTPSNKVTEKGKYVELRCDPISGHTALYWYRQSLGQGPEFLIYFQGTGAADDSGLPNDRFFAVRPEGSVSTLKIQRTERGDSAVYLCASSGTAPGTGELFFGEGSRLTVL.

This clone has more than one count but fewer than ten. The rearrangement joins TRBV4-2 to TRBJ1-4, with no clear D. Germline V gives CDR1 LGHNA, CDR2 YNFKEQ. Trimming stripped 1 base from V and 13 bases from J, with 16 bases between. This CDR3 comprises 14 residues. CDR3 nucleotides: TGTGCCAGCAGCCAAGCAATTGAGCCCACTGGACTGTTTTTT. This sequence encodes CASSQAIEPTGLFF.

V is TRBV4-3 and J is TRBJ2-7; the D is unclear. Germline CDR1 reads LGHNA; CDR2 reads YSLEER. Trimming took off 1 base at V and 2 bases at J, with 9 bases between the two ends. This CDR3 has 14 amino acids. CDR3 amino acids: CASSQVVGPYEQYF. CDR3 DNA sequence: TGCGCCAGCAGCCAAGTGGTCGGTCCCTACGAGCAGTACTTC.